This is a list of T cell receptor beta chains from one sample in a study of shared clonotypes between healthy human individuals. Profiled with immunoSEQ multiplex PCR; TCRdb holds only in-frame clones, not every one. This sample has approximately 650,000 clones, with around 95% found just once. Sequenced input: naive CD8+ T cells sorted from blood. Source of these receptors: a woman aged 25 to 45 in good health. Each CDR3 is given with its conserved first and last residue. The order of the fields is clone size, V gene, CDR3 protein. Size is omitted from some rows. Given values are once, few, many or a class for expanded clones.

>NA|TRBV29-1
CSFSGGTGGRGSYNEQFF
>NA|TRBV28
CASSQDRSVGRTEAFF
>NA|TRBV15
CATSRGALGLRDNEQFF
>few|TRBV7-9
CASSLGTDEQYF
>NA|TRBV27
CASSPQTRVNEQFF
>NA|TRBV27
CASSLGQGASGYTF
>NA|TRBV2
CASKHRGVLAKNIQYF
>NA|TRBV10-3
CAISGRERGSTEAFF
>once|TRBV5-1
CASSSGLAGWNEQFF
>NA|TRBV28
CASFSGSQYNEQFF
>NA|TRBV25-1
CASSDDRTGHGYTF
>NA|TRBV15
CATSRGVQRNTEAFF
>NA|TRBV20-1
CSATDDYEQYF
>NA|TRBV4-2
CASSQDGASSAGQYF
>NA|TRBV4-1
CASSQSGGVPNYGYTF
>NA|TRBV13
CASSSGLAANEQFF
>NA|TRBV10-1
CASSESEVDGYTF
>NA|TRBV11-1
CASTGPTSGTTYEQYF
>NA|TRBV5-6
CASSLTPGGEKLFF
>NA|TRBV7-9
CASSLVGLAGAETQYF
>NA|TRBV28
CASSFGSPNEKLFF
>NA|TRBV6-1
CASSDEHSYEQYF
>NA|TRBV30
CAWSVLSEQGPYNEQFF
>few|TRBV2
CASRTGTDNQPQHF
>NA|TRBV19
CAISPGTGVYNEQFF
>NA|TRBV9
CASSTQGRKQETQYF
>NA|TRBV4-1
CASSQGTGGDYGYTF
>NA|TRBV28
CASRSQRGIYNEQFF
>NA|TRBV5-4
CASSSDFGEQYF
>NA|TRBV28
CASSSRVTYNEQFF
>NA|TRBV10-1
CASSSGGTYEQYF
>NA|TRBV28
CATNPRTVNTGELFF
>NA|TRBV7-2
CASSQRAGWVYEQYF
>NA|TRBV11-1
CASSFDNYEQYF
>NA|TRBV7-9
CASSLGASGSSGELFF
>NA|TRBV2
CASSEGPWKGARETQYF
>NA|TRBV7-9
CASRGGIAHEQFF
>NA|TRBV4-1
CASSQTLEGFVAEAFF
>NA|TRBV6-6
CASSLAGVAETQYF
>NA|TRBV27
CASTLWGHSYEQYF
>NA|TRBV21-1
CASSKALSRGESKNIQYF
>NA|TRBV28
CASSPTGLALSYEQYF
>NA|TRBV5-6
CASSGTGPWGYTF
>few|TRBV6-1
CASRENTEAFF
>NA|TRBV7-6
CASSGLNSYEQYF
>NA|TRBV27
CASSLSSGGGVLTF
>NA|TRBV30
CAWTPPLAKSYEQYF
>NA|TRBV19
CASSIYSSGVYNEQFF
>once|TRBV5-1
CASSLRLAGAGLNEQFF
>once|TRBV28
CASSGGVGYYEQYF
>NA|TRBV11-3
CASSLDRQGDNEQFF
>NA|TRBV15
CATSRDRGLENEQYF
>NA|TRBV5-8
CASSLEQGLDEQYF
>NA|TRBV25-1
CASSEPGWDQPQHF
>few|TRBV6-5
CASSYLENTEAFF
>NA|TRBV7-9
CASSSGQGDYEQYF